One and the same sample provided the 19 T cell receptor beta chains below, sequenced in a study of blood T cell repertoires in COVID-19. Data came from immunoSEQ multiplex PCR; TCRdb stores just in-frame clones and leaves some out. Among hundreds of thousands of clones, 85% to 90% were seen once, and the ten largest hold 7.5% to 9%. What was sequenced was peripheral blood. These receptors all come from a woman in her fifties or sixties with COVID-19, enrolled during active disease.

The chain has TRBV5-6 and TRBJ1-1; TRBD1 matches 9 bases. The CDR3 consists of 14 residues. Trimming cost V 4 bases and J 8 bases; bases outside gene matches: 9. Germline V gene data show CDR1 as SGHDT and CDR2 as YYEEEE. The CDR3 DNA sequence: TGTGCCAGCAGCCCTACAGGGGGCGCAGCGGAAGCTTTCTTT. Translated: CASSPTGGAAEAFF.

This clone was seen a single time. The gene calls are TRBV12-5 and TRBJ1-5; D is ambiguous. V lost 3 bases to trimming and J lost 5 bases, with 14 bases between them. The CDR3 runs to 15 residues. In germline, CDR1 is LGHNT, CDR2 FRNRAP. The CDR3 DNA is TGTGCTAGTGGTTTAGGTACAGTGGGCGATCAGCCCCAGCATTTT. Translated, it gives CASGLGTVGDQPQHF.

The chain employs TRBV18 and TRBJ2-1; perhaps TRBD2 as D (5 bases). Trimming pared 5 bases from V and 5 bases from J, leaving 13 bases between. Germline V lookup: CDR1 KGHSH, CDR2 LQKENI. This CDR3 is built from 14 residues. The CDR3 loop is CASSSRSGDNEQFF. The DNA for the CDR3 is TGTGCCAGCTCATCGCGATCCGGGGACAATGAGCAGTTCTTC.

The rearrangement uses TRBV6-6 and TRBJ1-5, with 10 positions matching TRBD1. With 2 bases clipped from V and 5 bases from J, the junction kept 6 bases outside the gene matches. The CDR3 spans 16 residues. CDR1 and CDR2 from the germline V gene are MNHNY and SVGAGI (reference sequence). The CDR3 here is CASSYLAGTGDQPQHF. DNA for the CDR3: TGTGCCAGCAGTTACCTGGCCGGGACAGGGGATCAGCCCCAGCATTTT.

The V gene is TRBV28, the J gene TRBJ2-7, with D maybe TRBD2 (6 bases). Trimming shortened V by 6 bases and J by 0 bases, and 15 bases separated the two germline ends. The CDR3 extends over 15 amino acids. Per germline, CDR1 MDHEN and CDR2 SYDVKM. In DNA, the CDR3 is TGTGCCAGCAGCTCCCCTGGGCGGGGCTCCTACGAGCAGTACTTC. Amino acids: CASSSPGRGSYEQYF.

The CDR3 nucleotides read TGTGCCAGCAGTCAGAAGGGGGATACGCAGTATTTT. As protein: CASSQKGDTQYF. V and J are TRBV6-5 and TRBJ2-3; D possibly corresponds to TRBD1 (5 bases). V shed 5 bases and J shed 6 bases, with 9 bases lying between them. The CDR3 runs 12 residues. The germline V gene has CDR1 MNHEY and CDR2 SVGAGI.

The rearrangement uses TRBV9 and TRBJ1-2; unclear D gene. The CDR3 is 16 residues long. The V end was cut by 0 bases, the J end by 4 bases, with 16 bases between. Looked up from germline, CDR1 is SGDLS and CDR2 is YYNGEE. The CDR3 DNA reads TGTGCCAGCAGCGTAGGGCCGGGAACCGAGGGCTATGGCTACACCTTC. This codes for CASSVGPGTEGYGYTF.

The rearrangement joins TRBV19 to TRBJ1-1; 9 bases line up with TRBD1. The CDR3 contains 14 residues. V lost 3 bases and J lost 6; bases outside the gene matches: 5. The germline V gene encodes CDR1 LNHDA and CDR2 SQIVND (reference sequence). Written as DNA, the CDR3 is TGTGCCAGTAGTATCGGGACAGGGAGGGCTGAAGCTTTCTTT. This encodes CASSIGTGRAEAFF.

This clone was seen once. The J gene is TRBJ1-2, the V gene TRBV21-1; the table calls TRBD1, which could not be checked here. TRBV21-1 constitutes a pseudogene. The CDR3 covers 15 residues. CDR3 sequence reads: CASSKGSSGYYGYTF. The CDR3, as DNA: TGTGCCAGCAGCAAAGGGTCCTCAGGGTACTATGGCTACACCTTC.

V gene TRBV9 combines with J gene TRBJ2-7; a weak D match, TRBD1 (6 bases). From germline, CDR1 is SGDLS and CDR2 YYNGEE. V shed 0 bases and J shed 1 base, with 8 bases lying between them. CDR3 length: 14 amino acids. This chain's CDR3 is CASSVEGQSYEQYF. DNA for the CDR3: TGTGCCAGCAGCGTAGAGGGACAATCCTACGAGCAGTACTTC.

A few counts support this clone. The rearrangement links TRBV2 to TRBJ1-5; tentative D call: TRBD1 (6 bases). Per germline, CDR1 SNHLY and CDR2 FYNNEI. V was trimmed by 6 bases and J by 0 bases, leaving 12 bases between them. This CDR3 contains 15 residues. The CDR3 protein is CASRTDSYSNQPQHF. The CDR3, as DNA: TGTGCCAGCAGAACGGACAGTTATAGCAATCAGCCCCAGCATTTT.

V gene TRBV27 combines with J gene TRBJ2-1, with 9 positions matching TRBD2. Germline CDR1 and CDR2: MNHEY and SMNVEV (reference sequence). The CDR3 covers 16 residues. V trimming: 2 bases; J trimming: 3 bases; junction bases outside the gene matches: 5. CDR3 nucleotides: TGTGCCAGCAGTTTAACAGCGGGGGGAATCTACAATGAGCAGTTCTTC. Amino acids: CASSLTAGGIYNEQFF.

The rearrangement links TRBV19 to TRBJ1-1; D not resolved. Germline assignment: CDR1 LNHDA and CDR2 SQIVND (reference sequence). This CDR3 region has 14 residues. Deletions cut 5 bases from V and 4 bases from J, with 14 bases between. In DNA, the CDR3 is TGTGCCAGTAGTTACACGAGCCGGGGCACTGAAGCTTTCTTT. It is translated as CASSYTSRGTEAFF. The complete variable domain, with remaining parts taken from reference TRBV19 and TRBJ1-1, reads DGGITQSPKYLFRKEGQNVTLSCEQNLNHDAMYWYRQDPGQGLRLIYYSQIVNDFQKGDIAEGYSVSREKKESFPLTVTSAQKNPTAFYLCASSYTSRGTEAFFGQGTRLTVV.

The chain has TRBV25-1 and TRBJ1-3; D ambiguous. This CDR3 comprises 16 residues. The germline V gene encodes CDR1 MGHDK and CDR2 SYGVNS. V lost 1 base, J lost 2 bases, and 12 bases lay in between. CDR3 nucleotides: TGTGCCAGCAGTGAATCGGGTAAAGGCGCTGGAAACACCATATATTTT. It yields the protein CASSESGKGAGNTIYF.

The chain links TRBV5-8 to TRBJ2-7; D is possibly TRBD1 (6 bases). CDR1 and CDR2 from the germline V gene are SGHTS and YDEGEE. The V gene lost 4 bases and the J gene lost 0 bases, with 11 bases spanning the gap. This CDR3 contains 14 residues. The CDR3 nucleotides are TGTGCCAGCAGCCCAGGACAGCCCTCCTACGAGCAGTACTTC. This codes for CASSPGQPSYEQYF.

The count of this clone is one. The chain employs TRBV19 and TRBJ1-5, with TRBD1 matching over 9 bases. The J segment lost 2 bases and the V segment lost 6 bases, leaving 14 bases of the junction unmatched. This CDR3 is built from 18 residues. Looked up from germline, CDR1 is LNHDA and CDR2 is SQIVND (reference sequence). The CDR3 DNA is TGTGCCAGTAGCCGACGAGGGACAGGGAATGACGGCAATCAGCCCCAGCATTTT. Translating gives CASSRRGTGNDGNQPQHF.

On this clone itself: Other DNA sequences of this sample code for an identical CDR3. This chain connects TRBV9 to TRBJ1-1; possible D gene TRBD1, 5 bases. The germline V gene has CDR1 SGDLS and CDR2 YYNGEE. With 4 bases removed from V and 1 base from J, the gap between germline ends came to 8 bases. The CDR3 has 13 amino acids. The chain's CDR3 is CASSQQGNTEAFF. The DNA for the CDR3 is TGTGCCAGCAGCCAGCAGGGGAACACTGAAGCTTTCTTT.

The J gene is TRBJ1-4, the V gene TRBV4-2; TRBD1 might be the D (6 bases). V lost 4 bases, J lost 4 bases, and 10 bases lay in between. Germline CDR1 reads LGHNA; CDR2 reads YNFKEQ. The CDR3 has 14 amino acids. CDR3 coding DNA: TGTGCCAGCAGCCCCCGGACAGATAATGAAAAACTGTTTTTT. Protein sequence: CASSPRTDNEKLFF.

This chain links TRBV5-1 with TRBJ2-7; possibly TRBD1 for D (5 bases). The CDR3 extends over 15 amino acids. Between the trimmed V and J ends, which lost 0 bases and 6 bases, there was a span of 16 bases. CDR1 and CDR2 from the germline V gene are SGHRS and YFSETQ. The CDR3 loop is CASSLVSGIPGEQYF. In DNA, the CDR3 is TGCGCCAGCAGCTTGGTTTCAGGGATACCCGGCGAGCAGTACTTC.